This T cell receptor beta chain was identified in a study of cytomegalovirus exposure and HLA in healthy donors. Study information: As released early, the data held 80 million to 90 million unique TCRs from HLA-typed donors.

PCR was performed using 60 Vbeta and 13 Jbeta primers. Some clones are missing from TCRdb's copy, which holds only in-frame ones; the method was immunoSEQ multiplex PCR. The sample records about 190,000 clones, 75% to 90% being singletons. To note about this clone: Its specificity is not known.

Study-wide points: The CMV antigen specificity of three CMV-associated chains was confirmed through in vitro analysis.

V lost 6 bases and J lost 5, with 10 bases in between. There are 11 residues in the CDR3. Germline lookup yields CDR1 DFQATT and CDR2 SNEGSKA (reference sequence). The sample comprised PBMCs. The origin of this receptor is a woman between 50 and 59 years old in good health and CMV-seropositive. This chain connects TRBV20-1 to TRBJ1-1; D call uncertain. The CDR3 DNA is TGCAGTGCGAATCGGGGAACTGAAGCTTTCTTT. It specifies CSANRGTEAFF.